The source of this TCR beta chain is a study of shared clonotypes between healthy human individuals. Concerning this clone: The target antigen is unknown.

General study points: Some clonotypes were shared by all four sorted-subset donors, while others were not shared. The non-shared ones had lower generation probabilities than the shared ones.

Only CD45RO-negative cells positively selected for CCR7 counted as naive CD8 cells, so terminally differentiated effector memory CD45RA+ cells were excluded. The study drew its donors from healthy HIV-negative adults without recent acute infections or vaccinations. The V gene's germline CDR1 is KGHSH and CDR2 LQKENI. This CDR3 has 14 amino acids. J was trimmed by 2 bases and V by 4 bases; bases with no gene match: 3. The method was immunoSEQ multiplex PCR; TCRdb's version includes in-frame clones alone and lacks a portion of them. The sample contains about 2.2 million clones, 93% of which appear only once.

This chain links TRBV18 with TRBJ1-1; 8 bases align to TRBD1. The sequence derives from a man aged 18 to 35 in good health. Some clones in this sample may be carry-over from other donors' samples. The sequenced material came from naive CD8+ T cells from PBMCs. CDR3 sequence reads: CASSRDRLNTEAFF. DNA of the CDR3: TGTGCCAGCTCACGGGACAGGTTAAACACTGAAGCTTTCTTT.